These 15 T cell receptor beta chains originate from one sample sequenced in a study of OX40 agonist ivuxolimab in advanced cancers. Using immunoSEQ multiplex PCR, the repertoire was profiled, and TCRdb retains in-frame clones only, with some absent. The table shows 25,000 to 30,000 clones, with about four fifths occurring only once. The starting material was CD4+ or CD8+ T cells sorted from blood, obtained in a trial of the OX40 agonist ivuxolimab. These receptors came from an adult with an advanced solid tumor such as melanoma, head and neck, liver or kidney cancer.

The V call is TRBV7-9, the J call TRBJ1-1, with TRBD1 matching over 7 bases. Germline values: CDR1 SEHNR, CDR2 FQNEAQ (reference sequence). The CDR3 is 15 amino acids. Trimming took 4 bases from V and 1 from J; bases not matched to a gene: 6. The CDR3 DNA reads as TGTGCCAGCAGCTCCCGGACAGGTTCGAACACTGAAGCTTTCTTT. This translates into CASSSRTGSNTEAFF.

This chain's CDR3 is CASSLRGPNTEAFF. CDR3 sequence (DNA): TGTGCCAGCAGTTTACGAGGGCCCAACACTGAAGCTTTCTTT. The genes are TRBV27 and TRBJ1-1; the D is unclear. The CDR3 is made up of 14 amino acids. CDR1 is MNHEY and CDR2 is SMNVEV in the germline V gene (reference sequence). V shed 2 bases and J shed 2 bases, with 9 bases lying between them.

Written as DNA, the CDR3 is TGTGCCAGCAGGGGCGGGGGTACGCAGTATTTT. As protein: CASRGGGTQYF. This chain connects TRBV6-1 to TRBJ2-3, with 7 positions matching TRBD2. Germline V gene data show CDR1 as MNHNS and CDR2 as SASEGT. The CDR3 length is 11 residues. The V gene end was trimmed by 6 bases and the J gene end by 8 bases; junction bases not matched to a gene: 2.

The chain links TRBV9 to TRBJ2-1, with 7 positions matching TRBD2. This CDR3 is built from 16 residues. Germline V gene data show CDR1 as SGDLS and CDR2 as YYNGEE. V trimming: 4 bases; J trimming: 2 bases; junction bases outside the gene matches: 9. The CDR3 bases are TGTGCCAGCAGCATGGGCGGGGGTCCCCCCTACAATGAGCAGTTCTTC. Protein sequence: CASSMGGGPPYNEQFF. The whole variable domain, filled in from reference TRBV9 and TRBJ2-1, reads DSGVTQTPKHLITATGQRVTLRCSPRSGDLSVYWYQQSLDQGLQFLIQYYNGEERAKGNILERFSAQQFPDLHSELNLSSLELGDSALYFCASSMGGGPPYNEQFFGPGTRLTVL.

V and J are TRBV4-1 and TRBJ2-7; a possible D gene is TRBD1 (6 bases). Germline-derived CDR1 and CDR2 are MGHRA and YSYEKL. V lost 3 bases to trimming and J lost 7 bases, with 10 bases between them. The CDR3 consists of 12 residues. CDR3 residues: CASSQDSREQYF. The CDR3 DNA sequence: TGCGCCAGCAGCCAGGACAGTCGGGAGCAGTACTTC.

This clone was recorded only once. This rearrangement joins TRBV5-1 to TRBJ1-1; D unclear. The V and J ends lost 4 bases and 1 base respectively, with 8 bases between them. The CDR3 loop spans 13 amino acids. Germline CDR1 SGHRS, CDR2 YFSETQ. The CDR3 spells CASSPGTNTEAFF. The CDR3 nucleotides read TGCGCCAGCAGCCCGGGAACGAACACTGAAGCTTTCTTT.

The sample holds one count of this clone. This chain joins TRBV18 and TRBJ2-7; D is undetermined. Trimming took 0 bases from V and 1 from J, leaving 7 bases between them. The CDR3 totals 14 residues. Germline CDR1 reads KGHSH; CDR2 reads LQKENI. In nucleotides, the CDR3 is TGTGCCAGCTCACCACCGTTGGGATCCTACGAGCAGTACTTC. This sequence encodes CASSPPLGSYEQYF. Looking up the rest from reference TRBV18 and TRBJ2-7 gives the full variable domain: NAGVMQNPRHLVRRRGQEARLRCSPMKGHSHVYWYRQLPEEGLKFMVYLQKENIIDESGMPKERFSAEFPKEGPSILRIQQVVRGDSAAYFCASSPPLGSYEQYFGPGTRLTVT.

The chain carries TRBV7-8 and TRBJ2-1, with D possibly called TRBD1 or TRBD2 (6 bases each). V lost 5 bases and J 2 bases, leaving 13 bases between the germline ends. The CDR3 is made up of 15 amino acids. Germline V gene sequence: CDR1 SGHVS, CDR2 FQNEAQ. The CDR3 reads CASSIQGGAYNEQFF. As DNA, the CDR3 is TGTGCCAGCAGCATACAGGGCGGGGCCTACAATGAGCAGTTCTTC.

The chain carries TRBV7-8 and TRBJ1-1; D is ambiguous. Trimming pared 5 bases from V and 1 base from J, leaving 5 bases between. The CDR3 is made up of 12 amino acids. Germline CDR1 is SGHVS and CDR2 is FQNEAQ. The DNA of the CDR3 is TGTGCCAGCAGCCTTTGGAACACTGAAGCTTTCTTT. As protein: CASSLWNTEAFF. The full variable domain, in which reference TRBV7-8 and TRBJ1-1 provide the parts outside the CDR3, is GAGVSQSPRYKVAKRGQDVALRCDPISGHVSLFWYQQALGQGPEFLTYFQNEAQLDKSGLPSDRFFAERPEGSVSTLKIQRTQQEDSAVYLCASSLWNTEAFFGQGTRLTVV.

The gene calls are TRBV5-1 and TRBJ1-1, with TRBD1 matching 8 bases. The V gene end was trimmed by 0 bases and the J gene end by 1 base; junction bases not matched to a gene: 5. Germline CDR1 SGHRS, CDR2 YFSETQ. CDR3 size: 16 residues. In DNA form, the CDR3 reads TGCGCCAGCAGCTTGGTGACTCAGGGGGCGAACACTGAAGCTTTCTTT. Translating gives CASSLVTQGANTEAFF.

CDR3 nucleotides: TGCGCCAGCAGCTTGAGCCCCGTGATAGCCGCAACGGTTGATGAGCAGTTCTTC. It encodes CASSLSPVIAATVDEQFF. The chain is built from TRBV5-1 and TRBJ2-1; D gene unclear. Per the germline V gene, CDR1 is SGHRS and CDR2 is YFSETQ. V lost 1 base and J 8 bases, leaving 25 bases between the germline ends. This CDR3 spans 18 amino acids.

This chain connects TRBV25-1 to TRBJ2-3; D perhaps matches TRBD2 (6 bases). Germline V gene data show CDR1 as MGHDK and CDR2 as SYGVNS. The CDR3 covers 16 residues. The V end lost 0 bases, the J end lost 0 bases, and 10 bases lay between the germline ends. The chain's CDR3 is CASSEYSGDSTDTQYF. The CDR3 DNA reads TGTGCCAGCAGTGAATATTCGGGAGATAGCACAGATACGCAGTATTTT.

The V gene is TRBV5-1, the J gene TRBJ1-1; possible D gene TRBD1, 6 bases. Trimming removed 1 base at V and 4 bases at J, with 11 bases between. The CDR3 runs 14 residues. Germline V gene data show CDR1 as SGHRS and CDR2 as YFSETQ. This chain's CDR3 is CASSLLGGGTEAFF. The CDR3 region has the DNA TGCGCCAGCAGCTTGCTGGGAGGGGGCACTGAAGCTTTCTTT.

The V gene is TRBV5-1, the J gene TRBJ2-2; D gene ambiguous. Trimming pared 1 base from V and 5 bases from J, leaving 6 bases between. Germline loops: CDR1 SGHRS, CDR2 YFSETQ. This CDR3 is 13 amino acids long. The CDR3 DNA sequence: TGCGCCAGCAGCTTGCTGGGGACCGGGGAGCTGTTTTTT. As protein: CASSLLGTGELFF.

CDR3 region: CASSPVIISYGYTF. The CDR3 DNA reads as TGTGCCAGCAGCCCCGTCATTATCAGCTATGGCTACACCTTC. The chain uses TRBV4-2 and TRBJ1-2, with D unclear. V was shortened by 4 bases and J by 4 bases, with 13 bases between the two germline ends. CDR1 is LGHNA, CDR2 YNFKEQ, per germline. This CDR3 is 14 amino acids long.